The 19 T cell receptor beta chains in this list originate from one sample, sequenced in a study of CD8+ T cells in alopecia areata. Treatment defined: oral pan-JAK inhibitor, 5-10 mg twice daily. Once RNA had been extracted, it was reverse transcribed into cDNA to act as the sequencing template. The data were produced by immunoSEQ multiplex PCR, yet TCRdb's version contains in-frame clones alone and is incomplete. The sample contains about 250,000 clones, 45% to 70% of which appear only once. The material sequenced was CD4+ T cells sorted from blood, taken at week 52, from a patient treated with tofacitinib. The receptors here all came from a human donor with alopecia areata.

The chain is built from TRBV7-2 and TRBJ2-7, with a weak D call TRBD2 (5 bases). This CDR3 is built from 12 residues. The ends were cut back, 4 bases at V and 3 bases at J, with 7 bases in the middle. Germline lookup yields CDR1 SGHTA and CDR2 FQGNSA. CDR3 sequence: CASSSGDYEQYF. The CDR3 nucleotides are TGTGCCAGCAGCTCCGGGGACTACGAGCAGTACTTC.

As concerns this clone: The junction and the germline gene differ at one end; a read error may be behind it. CDR3: CARSQGNAGELFF. The CDR3 DNA follows: TGTGCCAGGTCTCAGGGGAACGCCGGGGAGCTGTTTTTT. V is TRBV19 and J is TRBJ2-2, with D possibly TRBD1 on 6 matching bases. From germline, CDR1 is LNHDA and CDR2 SQIVND (reference sequence). The CDR3 length is 13 residues.

This clone was observed a few times. The V and J genes are TRBV7-2 and TRBJ1-4; D remains unclear. Germline assignment: CDR1 SGHTA and CDR2 FQGNSA. V was clipped by 5 bases and J by 9 bases, with 19 bases between them. This CDR3 region has 15 residues. CDR3 in amino acids: CASSSRGVDMQKLFF. The CDR3 DNA is TGTGCCAGCAGCAGTAGAGGAGTCGACATGCAAAAACTGTTTTTT.

This chain connects TRBV29-1 to TRBJ2-5, with D maybe TRBD1 (6 bases). CDR1 and CDR2 (germline): SQVTM, ANQGSEA. This CDR3 region has 14 residues. The V end lost 6 bases, the J end lost 2 bases, and 16 bases lay between the germline ends. The DNA of the CDR3 is TGCAGCGTGAAACAGGGCTCAGGACAAGAGACCCAGTACTTC. Its protein product is CSVKQGSGQETQYF. Together with reference TRBV29-1 and TRBJ2-5, the CDR3 gives the full variable domain: SAVISQKPSRDICQRGTSLTIQCQVDSQVTMMFWYRQQPGQSLTLIATANQGSEATYESGFVIDKFPISRPNLTFSTLTVSNMSPEDSSIYLCSVKQGSGQETQYFGPGTRLLVL.

This chain connects TRBV6-5 to TRBJ1-1; 7 bases map to TRBD1. V was clipped by 2 bases and J by 4 bases; unmatched bases: 4. Germline values: CDR1 MNHEY, CDR2 SVGAGI. The CDR3 runs 14 residues. In DNA form, the CDR3 reads TGTGCCAGCAGTTACGACAGGGTGGTCACTGAAGCTTTCTTT. Its translation is CASSYDRVVTEAFF.

This clone was found a few times. The chain carries TRBV7-2 and TRBJ1-1; 7 nucleotides agree with TRBD1. Per germline, CDR1 SGHTA and CDR2 FQGNSA. The CDR3 is made up of 13 amino acids. J was trimmed by 5 bases and V by 6 bases; bases with no gene match: 6. CDR3 protein: CASRKDRATEAFF. CDR3 nucleotide sequence: TGTGCCAGCAGGAAAGACAGGGCTACTGAAGCTTTCTTT.

V and J are TRBV4-1 and TRBJ1-1; D may be TRBD1 (5 bases). V was trimmed by 0 bases and J by 12 bases, leaving 17 bases between them. The CDR3 consists of 14 residues. Germline CDR1 and CDR2: MGHRA and YSYEKL. The CDR3 region has the DNA TGCGCCAGCAGCCAAGATGGGACGGGGCCTTCAACTTTCTTT. It is translated as CASSQDGTGPSTFF.

This clone has a handful of counts. V gene TRBV7-3 combines with J gene TRBJ1-1, with D uncertain. CDR1 is SGHTA and CDR2 is FQGTGA in the germline V gene. The CDR3 contains 14 residues. The V end was cut by 5 bases, the J end by 11 bases, with 21 bases between. The CDR3 is CASSASGGLSGAFF. CDR3 coding DNA: TGTGCCAGCAGCGCATCGGGAGGGCTGTCCGGTGCTTTCTTT.

To note about this clone: This same CDR3 is encoded by further DNA sequences in the sample. The chain couples TRBV5-1 to TRBJ2-1; D unresolved. V was clipped by 7 bases and J by 5 bases, with 13 bases between them. In germline, CDR1 is SGHRS, CDR2 YFSETQ. The CDR3 spans 13 residues. In nucleotides, the CDR3 is TGCGCCAGCTCCCGTGGGCAGAACAATGAGCAGTTCTTC. Its protein product is CASSRGQNNEQFF.

The V call is TRBV10-3, the J call TRBJ1-2; D unresolved. Germline V lookup: CDR1 ENHRY, CDR2 SYGVKD. Trimming left V 2 bases short and J 6 bases short, with 10 bases between. This CDR3 comprises 13 residues. CDR3 residues: CAISEGEFNGYTF. CDR3 nucleotide sequence: TGTGCCATCAGTGAGGGGGAGTTCAATGGCTACACCTTC.

Points on this clone: One end of the junction fails to match germline, which may point to a read error. This chain joins TRBV7-7 and TRBJ2-5; D may match TRBD1 or TRBD2 (6 bases each). The CDR3 contains 15 residues. Per the germline V gene, CDR1 is SSHAT and CDR2 is FNYEAQ (reference sequence). CDR3 bases: TGTGCTAGCAGCCCAGGGGACTTCTTGCAAGAGACCCAGTACTTC. It encodes CASSPGDFLQETQYF.

In the case of this clone: The sample carries other DNA sequences with the same CDR3. This chain joins TRBV11-2 and TRBJ2-1; possible D gene TRBD1, 5 bases. Trimming removed 5 bases at V and 6 bases at J, with 8 bases between. The CDR3 is 12 residues long. Germline lookup yields CDR1 SGHAT and CDR2 FQNNGV. The CDR3 nucleotides read TGTGCCAGCAGCCCCCAGGGCAATGAGCAGTTCTTC. Amino acid sequence: CASSPQGNEQFF.

This chain joins TRBV5-1 and TRBJ2-7, with D maybe TRBD1 (6 bases). The CDR3 length is 13 residues. Germline V gene sequence: CDR1 SGHRS, CDR2 YFSETQ. The V end was cut by 4 bases, the J end by 3 bases, with 11 bases between. DNA for the CDR3: TGCGCCAGCAGCGGTACAGGGAACTACGAGCAGTACTTC. Its translation: CASSGTGNYEQYF. The whole variable domain, filled in from reference TRBV5-1 and TRBJ2-7, reads KAGVTQTPRYLIKTRGQQVTLSCSPISGHRSVSWYQQTPGQGLQFLFEYFSETQRNKGNFPGRFSGRQFSNSRSEMNVSTLELGDSALYLCASSGTGNYEQYFGPGTRLTVT.

J is TRBJ1-2 and V is TRBV30; 8 nucleotides line up with TRBD1. From germline, CDR1 is GTSNPN and CDR2 SVGIG (reference sequence). V lost 5 bases to trimming and J lost 7 bases; unmatched junction nucleotides: 9. The CDR3 runs to 13 residues. For the CDR3, the DNA is TGTGCCTGGCCTCGCGGGACAGGCTTTGGCTACACCTTC. It specifies CAWPRGTGFGYTF. The variable domain in full, with the rest retrieved from reference TRBV30 and TRBJ1-2, is SQTIHQWPATLVQPVGSPLSLECTVEGTSNPNLYWYRQAAGRGLQLLFYSVGIGQISSEVPQNLSASRPQDRQFILSSKKLLLSDSGFYLCAWPRGTGFGYTFGSGTRLTVV.

The V and J genes are TRBV29-1 and TRBJ1-2, with 8 bases matching TRBD1. The CDR3 covers 12 residues. Losses at the gene ends were 7 bases for V and 2 bases for J; bases not matched to a gene: 3. The germline V gene has CDR1 SQVTM and CDR2 ANQGSEA. The DNA of the CDR3 is TGCAGCGCTAACAGGGGGAACTATGGCTACACCTTC. This codes for CSANRGNYGYTF.

In DNA form, the CDR3 reads TGCAGCGTGGTTCTAGCGGGGGGCTCAAATGAGCAGTTCTTC. Protein sequence: CSVVLAGGSNEQFF. The genes are TRBV29-1 and TRBJ2-1; 11 bases are a match to TRBD2. V shed 6 bases, J shed 7 bases, and the junction held 8 bases outside the gene matches. The V gene's germline CDR1 is SQVTM and CDR2 ANQGSEA. The length of the CDR3 is 14 residues.

The rearrangement links TRBV4-1 to TRBJ2-1, with TRBD2 matching 15 bases. J was trimmed by 2 bases and V by 0 bases; bases with no gene match: 11. CDR3 length equals 21 residues. CDR1 and CDR2 from the germline V gene are MGHRA and YSYEKL. The CDR3 sequence: CASSQDMEPGLAGGTYNEQFF. The CDR3 region has the DNA TGCGCCAGCAGCCAAGATATGGAACCGGGACTAGCGGGGGGTACCTACAATGAGCAGTTCTTC.

This clone was observed a handful of times. The V gene is TRBV29-1, the J gene TRBJ1-4; D gene unclear. From germline, CDR1 is SQVTM and CDR2 ANQGSEA. Trimming took 6 bases from V and 8 from J, leaving 7 bases between them. The CDR3 is made up of 10 amino acids. For the CDR3, the DNA is TGCAGCGTCGGAACCGAAAAACTGTTTTTT. Translated: CSVGTEKLFF.

The CDR3 reads CSARSPGGYTF. CDR3 nucleotides: TGCAGCGCCAGGAGTCCTGGGGGCTACACCTTC. The rearrangement uses TRBV29-1 and TRBJ1-2; D uncertain. CDR1 and CDR2 from the germline V gene are SQVTM and ANQGSEA. The V end lost 7 bases, the J end lost 8 bases, and 14 bases lay between the germline ends. This CDR3 is 11 amino acids long.